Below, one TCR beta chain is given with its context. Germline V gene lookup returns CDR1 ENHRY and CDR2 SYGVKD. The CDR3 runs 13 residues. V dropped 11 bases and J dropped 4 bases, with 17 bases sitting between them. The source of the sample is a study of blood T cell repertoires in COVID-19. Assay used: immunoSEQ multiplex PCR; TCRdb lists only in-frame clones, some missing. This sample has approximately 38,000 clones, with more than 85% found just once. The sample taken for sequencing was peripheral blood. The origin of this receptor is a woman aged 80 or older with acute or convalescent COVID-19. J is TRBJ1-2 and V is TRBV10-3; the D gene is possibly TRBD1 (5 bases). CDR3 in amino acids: CAFPDGAFYGYTF. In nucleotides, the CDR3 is TGTGCCTTCCCTGATGGGGCCTTCTATGGCTACACCTTC.